A single T cell receptor beta chain is shown here with its context. Its cognate antigen is unknown. It may be a read error: a sequence one base away is much more abundant. The CDR3 covers 12 residues. Between the trimmed V and J ends, which lost 2 bases and 1 base, there was a span of 3 bases. Germline CDR1 and CDR2: SGHNT and YYREEE (reference sequence). The sample belongs to a study of shared clonotypes between healthy human individuals. Study-wide results and caveats: The study generally estimated greater richness for naive than memory subsets. It was observed that roughly 5.4% of naive CD4 clonotypes were shared across several donors. Generation probability values for non-shared clonotypes were lower than those for clonotypes shared by all four donors.

The authors ran the assay at deep level. The method was immunoSEQ multiplex PCR; TCRdb's version includes in-frame clones alone and lacks a portion of them. The sample has some 660,000 clones, roughly 72% seen once. The genes are TRBV5-4 and TRBJ1-1; no clear D gene. The source of this sequence is a woman in her 30s in good health. The specimen was memory CD4+ T cells sorted from blood. Subset here: CD45RA-negative fraction. CDR3 DNA sequence: TGTGCCAGCAGCTTCCCGAACACTGAAGCTTTCTTT. The encoded protein is CASSFPNTEAFF. The full variable domain, its missing parts supplied by reference TRBV5-4 and TRBJ1-1, is ETGVTQSPTHLIKTRGQQVTLRCSSQSGHNTVSWYQQALGQGPQFIFQYYREEENGRGNFPPRFSGLQFPNYSSELNVNALELDDSALYLCASSFPNTEAFFGQGTRLTVV.